This T cell receptor (beta chain) was recovered during a study of immune heterogeneity within non-small cell lung tumors. Bulk tumor genomic DNA was the template, and each sample received about 600 ng. While surgery was under way, several biopsies spaced far apart were taken per primary tumor. Curative surgery was undertaken by patients, who had untreated, newly diagnosed non-small cell lung cancer. A multiplex PCR containing 32 V primers and 13 J primers was used to amplify TCR beta CDR3. TCRdb processed the multiplex PCR reads anew with MiXCR; each CDR3 protein has one entry. This table holds around 16,000 distinct CDR3 sequences, 25% to 35% found once. The CDR3 extends over 11 amino acids. Germline CDR1 is SGDLS and CDR2 is YYNGEE. Trimming took 5 bases from V and 7 from J, leaving 9 bases between them.

Sequenced: lung tumor tissue. The chain employs TRBV9 and TRBJ1-1; D call uncertain. This TCR was recovered from a middle-aged man with non-small cell lung cancer. CDR3 in amino acids: CASRSLDEAFF. CDR3 DNA: TGTGCCAGCAGATCTTTGGATGAAGCTTTCTTT.